Listed below are T cell receptor beta chains from one sample, sequenced in a study of patients and donors after allogeneic stem cell transplantation. Using its own MiXCR run on the RT-PCR reads, TCRdb lists one record per CDR3 protein. The sample shows roughly 230,000 distinct CDR3 sequences, 13% to 15% of them seen only once. Sequencing used blood, either unsorted or a sorted T cell fraction (not recorded which). The receptors here all came from a human donor who was either an allogeneic HSCT recipient or a stem cell or donor lymphocyte infusion donor (not recorded which). It is not recorded whose cells these are; they may come from a transplant donor. CDR3s include the opening cysteine and the closing phenylalanine or tryptophan. The order of the fields is J gene, V gene, CDR3 length, D gene, clone size, CDR3 DNA, CDR3 protein. D genes are given only for firm matches. The size field is filled for only some rows; it gives once, few, many or a size class.

>TRBJ2-1|TRBV20-1|17|TRBD2|NA
TGCAGTGCTAGAGATCATGCTAGCGGGAGCTCCTACAATGAGCAGTTCTTC
CSARDHASGSSYNEQFF
>TRBJ2-3|TRBV4-1|18|TRBD2|NA
TGCGCCAGCAGCCAACCGGCGGGGGGGATTGGAAGCACAGATACGCAGTATTTT
CASSQPAGGIGSTDTQYF
>TRBJ1-1|TRBV11-3|13|NA|NA
TGTGCCAGCAGCCCGCGGGACGACACTGAAGCTTTCTTT
CASSPRDDTEAFF
>TRBJ2-7|TRBV6-1|14|TRBD2|many
TGTGCCAGCAGTGAGACTAGCGGGAGATACGAGCAGTACTTC
CASSETSGRYEQYF
>TRBJ2-7|TRBV27|16|TRBD1|many
TGTGCCAGCAGTTTGAGAGGGACAGGCCTCACCTACGAGCAGTACTTC
CASSLRGTGLTYEQYF
>TRBJ2-1|TRBV5-1|15|TRBD2|many
TGCGCCAGCAGACCGACTAGCGGGATCTACAATGAGCAGTTCTTC
CASRPTSGIYNEQFF
>TRBJ2-7|TRBV27|17|TRBD2|NA
TGTGCCAGCAGTTTACTGTCTAGCGGGAGTCTTTCCTACGAGCAGTACTTC
CASSLLSSGSLSYEQYF
>TRBJ1-5|TRBV10-3|13|NA|few
TGTGCCATCAGTGTTTCAGGGAATCAGCCCCAGCATTTT
CAISVSGNQPQHF
>TRBJ2-3|TRBV7-2|13|NA|few
TGTGCCAGCAGCTTAGATGTTGGAAATACGCAGTATTTT
CASSLDVGNTQYF
>TRBJ2-7|TRBV9|15|TRBD2|NA
TGTGCCAGCAGCGTAGGGACTAGCTTAGACTACGAGCAGTACTTC
CASSVGTSLDYEQYF
>TRBJ2-1|TRBV6-5|14|NA|many
TGTGCCAGCAGTTCTTACCAACAGAACAATGAGCAGTTCTTC
CASSSYQQNNEQFF
>TRBJ2-7|TRBV11-1|16|TRBD2|few
TGTGCCAGCAGCCCACGGACTAGAGGACGCGGCTACGAGCAGTACTTC
CASSPRTRGRGYEQYF
>TRBJ1-3|TRBV19|14|TRBD1|NA
TGTGCCAGTAGAGACAGGGGATCTGGAAACACCATATATTTT
CASRDRGSGNTIYF
>TRBJ2-7|TRBV7-6|16|TRBD1|few
TGTGCCAGCAGCCCCCTTGGGGGACAGGGACCCTACGAGCAGTACTTC
CASSPLGGQGPYEQYF
>TRBJ2-1|TRBV5-4|16|TRBD2|few
TGTGCCAGCAGCTTCCCTAGCGGGGGGGCTTTGGGAGAGCAGTTCTTC
CASSFPSGGALGEQFF
>TRBJ2-5|TRBV11-1|18|TRBD2|NA
TGTGCCAGCAGCTTACGGGGGACTAGCGGCGACAGGTTGGAGACCCAGTACTTC
CASSLRGTSGDRLETQYF
>TRBJ1-1|TRBV5-1|13|NA|few
TGCGCCAGCAGCTGGGCAGGGGCCACTGAAGCTTTCTTT
CASSWAGATEAFF
>TRBJ2-7|TRBV2|15|TRBD2|NA
TGTGCCAGCACCATGAGCGGGGCCCTAACCTACGAGCAGTACTTC
CASTMSGALTYEQYF
>TRBJ2-1|TRBV3-1|16|TRBD2|medium-sized
TGTGCCAGCAGCCAAGCTTCCGCGGGAGGGTATAATGAGCAGTTCTTC
CASSQASAGGYNEQFF
>TRBJ1-1|TRBV5-4|14|TRBD1|few
TGTGCCAGCAGCGTGACAGGGAGACCCACTGAAGCTTTCTTT
CASSVTGRPTEAFF
>TRBJ1-4|TRBV20-1|15|NA|few
TGCAGTGCTAGAGATGTGGAGGGGTATAGTGAAAAACTGTTTTTT
CSARDVEGYSEKLFF
>TRBJ2-5|TRBV21-1|14|NA|few
TGTGCCAGCAGCAAAGGGTCAGCCGAAGAGACCCAGTACTTC
CASSKGSAEETQYF
>TRBJ1-5|TRBV6-7|17|TRBD1|NA
TGTGCCAGCAGTTACACCCCACGGACAGGGTCGAATCAGCCCCAGCATTTT
CASSYTPRTGSNQPQHF
>TRBJ2-3|TRBV5-1|16|TRBD2|few
TGCGCCAGCAGCTTGGTCCTAGCGGGGCCACCGAATACGCAGTATTTT
CASSLVLAGPPNTQYF
>TRBJ1-3|TRBV2|13|NA|few
TGTGCCAGCAGTGGGGGGACCGGAAACACCATATATTTT
CASSGGTGNTIYF
>TRBJ2-2|TRBV12-3/TRBV12-4|15|NA|NA
TGTGCCAGCAGTTTAAGAGGGGCGAACACCGGGGAGCTGTTTTTT
CASSLRGANTGELFF
>TRBJ2-2|TRBV4-1|16|NA|NA
NA
CASSQERRGTGELFFF
>TRBJ1-1|TRBV29-1|16|TRBD1|many
TGCAGCGTCTCCGGGACAGGGGGATTTCTTGGGACTGAAGCTTTCTTT
CSVSGTGGFLGTEAFF
>TRBJ2-1|TRBV7-7|16|TRBD2|many
TGTGCTAGCAGCCCCATGGAGCGGGGATCCTACAATGAGCAGTTCTTC
CASSPMERGSYNEQFF
>TRBJ1-1|TRBV19|12|NA|medium-sized
TGTGCCAGTAGCGGAACGAACACTGAAGCTTTCTTT
CASSGTNTEAFF
>TRBJ2-5|TRBV29-1|11|NA|many
TGCAGCGCTTTCTGGGGGGAGACCCAGTACTTC
CSAFWGETQYF
>TRBJ2-7|TRBV9|15|TRBD2|few
TGTGCCAGCAGCGTGACCGGGACTAGCGGGGATCCCCTGTACTTC
CASSVTGTSGDPLYF
>TRBJ2-1|TRBV6-1|14|TRBD2|few
TGTGCCAGCAGCCCGCCTAGCGGGAGGGGTGGGCAGTTCTTC
CASSPPSGRGGQFF
>TRBJ2-5|TRBV19|15|NA|NA
TGTGCCAGCACCCGGGTCGGAGGGGCGCAAGAGACCCAGTACTTC
CASTRVGGAQETQYF
>TRBJ1-1|TRBV20-1|12|NA|NA
TGCAGTGCTAGGCCGGATTACACTGAAGCTTTCTTT
CSARPDYTEAFF
>TRBJ2-7|TRBV2|12|NA|NA
TGTGCCAGCAGTGAAGCGGAGGGCGAGCAGTACTTC
CASSEAEGEQYF
>TRBJ1-6|TRBV20-1|15|NA|NA
TGCAGTGCTAGAGACCCCGACATCTATAATTCACCCCTCCACTTT
CSARDPDIYNSPLHF
>TRBJ2-2|TRBV6-5|13|NA|few
TGTGCCAGCAGTTACTTCTTAGCCGGGGAGCTGTTTTTT
CASSYFLAGELFF
>TRBJ2-3|TRBV11-1|15|NA|many
TGTGCCAGCAGCTTAGCGGCGGGGCCCACAGATACGCAGTATTTT
CASSLAAGPTDTQYF